This T cell receptor (beta chain) was sequenced in a study of blood T cell repertoires in COVID-19. Study context: The analysed material was cDNA or gDNA that came from T cells, B-cell-depleted T cells, or PBMCs.

Generated by immunoSEQ multiplex PCR, the TCRdb table keeps only in-frame clones and is missing some. The table includes 150,000 to 190,000 clones, about 86% detected once. V lost 5 bases and J lost 1; bases outside the gene matches: 4. This CDR3 is built from 14 residues. Germline CDR1 is MNHEY and CDR2 is SVGAGI. Sequencing was performed on PBMCs or T cells enriched from blood (not recorded which). The sequence was collected from a man aged 50 to 60 who had recovered from COVID-19. The chain employs TRBV6-5 and TRBJ1-1, with 7 bases fitting TRBD1. CDR3 in amino acids: CASSIRDRNTEAFF. The CDR3, as DNA: TGTGCCAGCAGTATCCGGGACAGGAACACTGAAGCTTTCTTT.